This T cell receptor beta chain originates from a study of CD8 T cells in ankylosing spondylitis. This CDR3 comprises 15 residues. Trimming shortened V by 0 bases and J by 7 bases, and 14 bases separated the two germline ends. Per germline, CDR1 SGHRS and CDR2 YFSETQ. TCRdb fed the 5' RACE reads into MiXCR, producing one record per CDR3 protein. The sample lists roughly 97,000 distinct CDR3 sequences, roughly 8% occurring once. The clonotype was recovered from a male donor with ankylosing spondylitis or in good health (not recorded which). Sequenced: blood, either unsorted or a sorted T cell fraction (not recorded which). This chain links TRBV5-1 with TRBJ2-1; tentatively, D is TRBD2 (6 bases). The CDR3 DNA is TGCGCCAGCAGCTTGGGACTAGTGGGCATGAATGAGCAGTTCTTC. This translates into CASSLGLVGMNEQFF.